This T cell receptor (beta chain) was obtained from a study of metastatic and nonmetastatic thyroid tumors. Study at large: Malignant and benign thyroid patients had repertoires compared in peripheral blood and tumor or nodule tissue.

The CDR3 contains 13 residues. CDR1 and CDR2 (germline): MDHEN, SYDVKM. V shed 5 bases and J shed 8 bases, with 14 bases lying between them. TCRdb reanalyzed the PCR reads via MiXCR. Among a few thousand clones listed, 35% were seen once. Thyroid surgery had not been preceded by any treatment in any patient. Sequenced material: adjacent normal tissue. The sequence came from a female donor with papillary thyroid cancer or a benign thyroid nodule (not recorded which). Some clones in this sample may be carry-over from other donors' samples. V and J are TRBV28 and TRBJ2-3, with D maybe TRBD2 (5 bases). CDR3 sequence (DNA): TGTGCCAGCAGTACGGGGAGTGCGGGTACGCAGTATTTT. Protein: CASSTGSAGTQYF. Full variable domain (remainder filled in from reference TRBV28 and TRBJ2-3): DVKVTQSSRYLVKRTGEKVFLECVQDMDHENMFWYRQDPGLGLRLIYFSYDVKMKEKGDIPEGYSVSREKKERFSLILESASTNQTSMYLCASSTGSAGTQYFGPGTRLTVL.